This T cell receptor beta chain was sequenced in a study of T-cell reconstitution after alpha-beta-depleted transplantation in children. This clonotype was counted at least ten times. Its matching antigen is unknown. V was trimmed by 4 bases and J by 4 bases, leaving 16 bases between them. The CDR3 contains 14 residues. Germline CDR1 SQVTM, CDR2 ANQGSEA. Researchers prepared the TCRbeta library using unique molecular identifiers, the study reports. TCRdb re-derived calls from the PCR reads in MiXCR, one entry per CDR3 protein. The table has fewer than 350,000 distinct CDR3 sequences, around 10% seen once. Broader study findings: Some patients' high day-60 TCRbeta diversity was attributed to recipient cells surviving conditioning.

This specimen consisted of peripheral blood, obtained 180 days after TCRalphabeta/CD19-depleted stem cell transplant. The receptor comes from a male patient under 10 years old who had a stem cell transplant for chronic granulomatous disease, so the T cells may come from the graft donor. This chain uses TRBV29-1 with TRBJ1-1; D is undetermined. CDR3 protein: CSVVKGQRSTEAFF. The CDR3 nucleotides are TGCAGCGTTGTGAAAGGGCAACGTAGCACTGAAGCTTTCTTT. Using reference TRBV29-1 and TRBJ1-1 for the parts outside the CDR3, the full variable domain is SAVISQKPSRDICQRGTSLTIQCQVDSQVTMMFWYRQQPGQSLTLIATANQGSEATYESGFVIDKFPISRPNLTFSTLTVSNMSPEDSSIYLCSVVKGQRSTEAFFGQGTRLTVV.